This passage covers 23 T cell receptor beta chains from one sample sequenced in a study of regulatory T cells in long-lasting Graves disease. CDR3 regions were amplified by Arm-PCR using iRepertoire HTBI primers to build TCR beta libraries. TCRdb ran MiXCR on the multiplex PCR reads and lists one entry per CDR3 protein. The sample has around 400,000 distinct CDR3 sequences, less than 25% seen once; the top ten hold roughly 30%. Noted time point: persistent/refractory GD, antithyroid drugs over 5 years with positive TRAb. PBMCs provided the RNA from which the TCR library was made. The sequences come from peripheral blood mononuclear cells (PBMCs), collected when the disease was refractory, from a patient treated with antithyroid drugs. These receptors originate from a female donor with Graves disease.

V and J are TRBV5-1 and TRBJ2-7, with 7 bases fitting TRBD1. V trimming: 5 bases; J trimming: 5 bases; junction bases outside the gene matches: 10. This CDR3 has 14 residues. CDR1 is SGHRS, CDR2 YFSETQ, per germline. CDR3 amino acids: CASSSRTGENEQYF. Here the CDR3 DNA reads TGCGCCAGCAGTTCCCGGACAGGTGAAAACGAGCAGTACTTC. The full variable domain, completed using reference TRBV5-1 and TRBJ2-7, is KAGVTQTPRYLIKTRGQQVTLSCSPISGHRSVSWYQQTPGQGLQFLFEYFSETQRNKGNFPGRFSGRQFSNSRSEMNVSTLELGDSALYLCASSSRTGENEQYFGPGTRLTVT.

V is TRBV25-1 and J is TRBJ1-6; no clear D gene. This CDR3 region has 15 residues. Germline values: CDR1 MGHDK, CDR2 SYGVNS. Trimming took 3 bases from V and 4 from J, leaving 10 bases between them. Here the CDR3 reads CASSDTSGYNSPLHF. The CDR3 DNA follows: TGTGCCAGCAGTGATACAAGCGGATATAATTCACCCCTCCACTTT.

The CDR3 sequence: CATSDTRDSSSNQPQHF. CDR3 bases: TGTGCCACCAGTGATACCCGGGACAGTAGTAGCAATCAGCCCCAGCATTTT. The V and J genes are TRBV24-1 and TRBJ1-5; TRBD1 aligns across 7 bases. The CDR3 sequence is 17 residues long. Germline trimming cut 3 bases from V and 0 bases from J; bases unmatched to any gene: 7. Per the germline V gene, CDR1 is KGHDR and CDR2 is SFDVKD.

This clonotype was detected many times. The V gene is TRBV10-3, the J gene TRBJ2-7; no clear D gene. Trimming took 8 bases from V and 2 from J, leaving 10 bases between them. CDR3 length equals 12 residues. The germline V gene has CDR1 ENHRY and CDR2 SYGVKD. The CDR3 loop is CAISERTYEQYF. DNA of the CDR3: TGTGCCATCTCAGAACGTACCTACGAGCAGTACTTC.

The chain employs TRBV5-4 and TRBJ2-7, with D possibly being TRBD1 or TRBD2 (5 bases each). The V end lost 0 bases, the J end lost 6 bases, and 16 bases lay between the germline ends. The CDR3 sequence is 15 residues long. Germline V gene sequence: CDR1 SGHNT, CDR2 YYREEE (reference sequence). CDR3 sequence reads: CASSLEGPRGGEQYF. The CDR3 bases are TGTGCCAGCAGCTTGGAGGGGCCCCGGGGTGGCGAGCAGTACTTC.

The sample holds many counts of this clonotype. The chain links TRBV3-1 to TRBJ2-5, with TRBD1 matching 7 bases. V trimming: 1 base; J trimming: 5 bases; junction bases outside the gene matches: 7. Germline V CDR1 and CDR2: LGHDT, YNNKEL (reference sequence). CDR3 length equals 15 residues. CDR3: CASSQGTGFRETQYF. CDR3 in DNA: TGTGCCAGCAGCCAAGGGACAGGTTTTCGGGAGACCCAGTACTTC.

This clonotype was counted at least ten times. This chain uses TRBV10-3 with TRBJ2-5; weak D call: TRBD2 (6 bases). The CDR3 consists of 14 residues. Germline V gene sequence: CDR1 ENHRY, CDR2 SYGVKD. V was shortened by 3 bases and J by 4 bases, with 12 bases between the two germline ends. The CDR3: CAISDGGTGETQYF. The DNA of the CDR3 is TGTGCCATCAGTGATGGGGGGACGGGAGAGACCCAGTACTTC.

The chain couples TRBV4-1 to TRBJ1-2, with D unresolved. The CDR3 has 16 amino acids. V gave up 1 base and J gave up 4 bases, with 16 bases separating them. Germline loops: CDR1 MGHRA, CDR2 YSYEKL. CDR3 in DNA: TGCGCCAGCAGCCAAGTTTTTCAGCTGGTCGGCTATGGCTACACCTTC. This sequence encodes CASSQVFQLVGYGYTF.

This clonotype was observed many times. The chain carries TRBV12-3 or TRBV12-4 and TRBJ1-1; 11 bases align to TRBD1. The CDR3 is 17 residues long. Trimming cost V 4 bases and J 2 bases; bases outside gene matches: 9. Here the CDR3 DNA reads TGTGCCAGCAGTTCTCCGGACAGGGGGCTACCAAACACTGAAGCTTTCTTT. It codes for CASSSPDRGLPNTEAFF.

This clonotype appeared a few times. This sequence joins TRBV7-6 and TRBJ2-7; TRBD1 is a possible D gene (7 bases). Germline CDR1 SGHVS, CDR2 FNYEAQ. The CDR3 length is 14 residues. V was cut by 5 bases and J by 7 bases, with 18 bases left in between. DNA for the CDR3: TGTGCCAGCAGCCTGCGGGACAGCGCCGTAGAGCAGTACTTC. Its translation is CASSLRDSAVEQYF. Filled out from reference TRBV7-6 and TRBJ2-7, the complete variable domain reads GAGVSQSPRYKVTKRGQDVALRCDPISGHVSLYWYRQALGQGPEFLTYFNYEAQQDKSGLPNDRFSAERPEGSISTLTIQRTEQRDSAMYRCASSLRDSAVEQYFGPGTRLTVT.

In this sample, this clonotype turned up a few times. The genes are TRBV6-1 and TRBJ2-7; no reliable D call. Germline V gene lookup returns CDR1 MNHNS and CDR2 SASEGT. V was clipped by 0 bases and J by 3 bases, with 12 bases between them. The CDR3 spans 15 residues. The CDR3 is CASSEANDLGYEQYF. In DNA, the CDR3 is TGTGCCAGCAGTGAAGCAAACGATTTGGGCTACGAGCAGTACTTC.

This clonotype was picked up a small number of times. The chain couples TRBV7-2 to TRBJ2-3; the match to TRBD1 covers 9 bases. The CDR3 is 15 amino acids. J gave up 3 bases and V 1 base, and 2 bases lay outside the gene matches. Germline V CDR1 and CDR2: SGHTA, FQGNSA. CDR3 protein: CASSLVGQGTDTQYF. For the CDR3, the DNA is TGTGCCAGCAGCTTAGTGGGACAGGGAACAGATACGCAGTATTTT. Drawing the rest from reference TRBV7-2 and TRBJ2-3, the complete variable domain is GAGVSQSPSNKVTEKGKDVELRCDPISGHTALYWYRQSLGQGLEFLIYFQGNSAPDKSGLPSDRFSAERTGGSVSTLTIQRTQQEDSAVYLCASSLVGQGTDTQYFGPGTRLTVL.

The table lists this clonotype with many counts. The chain has TRBV27 and TRBJ2-7; D may be TRBD1 (6 bases). Germline loops: CDR1 MNHEY, CDR2 SMNVEV (reference sequence). V lost 5 bases to trimming and J lost 7 bases, with 27 bases between them. This CDR3 is built from 17 residues. In DNA, the CDR3 is TGTGCCAGCAGTCTCCTCCCCCTTACAGGGCACTTTGGGGAGCAGTACTTC. This sequence encodes CASSLLPLTGHFGEQYF.

This clonotype was found once. V gene TRBV20-1 combines with J gene TRBJ1-2; no definite D call. The CDR3 runs to 12 residues. The germline V gene encodes CDR1 DFQATT and CDR2 SNEGSKA (reference sequence). Trimming shortened V by 3 bases and J by 4 bases, and 9 bases separated the two germline ends. The CDR3 sequence is CSASYSGYGYTF. The CDR3 region has the DNA TGCAGTGCTAGCTACAGCGGCTATGGCTACACCTTC.

The chain couples TRBV11-2 to TRBJ1-3; no reliable D call. Germline V gene data show CDR1 as SGHAT and CDR2 as FQNNGV. This CDR3 is built from 17 residues. Trimming took off 4 bases at V and 0 bases at J, with 16 bases between the two ends. The CDR3 bases are TGTGCCAGCAGCTCACTAGTCGGACTTTTCTCTGGAAACACCATATATTTT. This sequence encodes CASSSLVGLFSGNTIYF.

This clonotype was seen many times. The CDR3 DNA is TGTGCCAGCAGTTCACAGGGAGTTTACGAGCAGTACTTC. Residues: CASSSQGVYEQYF. V and J are TRBV6-5 and TRBJ2-7; a possible D gene is TRBD1 (6 bases). V was cut by 4 bases and J by 4 bases, with 11 bases left in between. This CDR3 is 13 amino acids long. Germline V lookup: CDR1 MNHEY, CDR2 SVGAGI.

The genes are TRBV5-1 and TRBJ1-2, with D uncertain. With 0 bases removed from V and 3 bases from J, the gap between germline ends came to 15 bases. CDR1 is SGHRS, CDR2 YFSETQ, per germline. The CDR3 is 16 residues long. The CDR3 sequence is CASSLDVQDFYYGYTF. DNA for the CDR3: TGCGCCAGCAGCTTGGATGTCCAGGATTTTTACTATGGCTACACCTTC.

The chain recombines TRBV28 with TRBJ2-1; 7 nucleotides agree with TRBD2. CDR3 size: 12 residues. Unmatched junction bases numbered 10, after V lost 5 bases and J lost 15 bases. The germline CDR1 and CDR2 sequences are MDHEN and SYDVKM. The CDR3 loop is CASSQTSASPFF. Here the CDR3 DNA reads TGTGCCAGCAGTCAAACTAGCGCGAGTCCGTTCTTC.

In this sample, this clonotype turned up many times. V usage is TRBV20-1 and J usage is TRBJ1-5; TRBD1 matches 9 bases. The CDR3 loop spans 13 amino acids. Looked up from germline, CDR1 is DFQATT and CDR2 is SNEGSKA (reference sequence). After removal of 6 bases from V and 1 base from J, the junction contained 1 base not matched to a gene. CDR3: CSAGTGSNQPQHF. CDR3 bases: TGCAGTGCCGGGACAGGGAGCAATCAGCCCCAGCATTTT.

This clonotype was seen a few times. The CDR3 DNA reads as TGTGCCAGCAGTTATCCACCGATAGCCAAAAACATTCAGTACTTC. It translates to CASSYPPIAKNIQYF. J is TRBJ2-4 and V is TRBV6-2 or TRBV6-3; D unclear. Germline CDR1 and CDR2: MNHEY and SVGEGT. The ends were cut back, 3 bases at V and 0 bases at J, with 9 bases in the middle. CDR3 length: 15 amino acids.

The V and J genes are TRBV24-1 and TRBJ1-2; D not certain. V lost 4 bases, J lost 6 bases, and 11 bases lay in between. The CDR3 is 13 residues long. Germline V lookup: CDR1 KGHDR, CDR2 SFDVKD. CDR3 sequence: CATSEQGRNGYTF. In DNA form, the CDR3 reads TGTGCCACCAGTGAACAAGGGAGGAATGGCTACACCTTC.

This clonotype was detected only a few times. V gene TRBV19 combines with J gene TRBJ2-5; D gene ambiguous. The CDR3 covers 13 residues. V was pared by 6 bases and J by 1 base, with 9 bases between. Germline lookup yields CDR1 LNHDA and CDR2 SQIVND (reference sequence). CDR3 DNA: TGTGCCAGTAGCCCACAAACCCAAGAGACCCAGTACTTC. The encoded protein is CASSPQTQETQYF.

V gene TRBV20-1 combines with J gene TRBJ2-7; D gene uncertain. The CDR3 contains 13 residues. Looked up from germline, CDR1 is DFQATT and CDR2 is SNEGSKA (reference sequence). Trimming shortened V by 5 bases and J by 6 bases, and 17 bases separated the two germline ends. CDR3 DNA sequence: TGCAGTGCTCGAACCCCACCTAGGGCCGAGCAGTACTTC. Translating gives CSARTPPRAEQYF.